The TCR beta chain described here comes from a study of T-cell memory formation after mild COVID-19. The study's findings and limits: The SARS-CoV-2 specificity of second-wave clones reaching peak at day 37 remained unverified. From day 15 to 85, contracting clones were balanced between CD4 and CD8, whereas later expanders leaned toward CD4+.

The CDR3 runs 14 residues. Germline V gene sequence: CDR1 SGHTA, CDR2 FQGNSA. Deletions cut 5 bases from V and 6 bases from J, with 16 bases between. This clonotype was seen a few times. Its antigen remains unidentified. cDNA libraries for TCR alpha and TCR beta, carrying sample barcodes and UMIs, came from 5'RACE with constant-segment primers. TCRdb ran MiXCR on the 5' RACE reads and lists one entry per CDR3 protein. The profile shows roughly 130,000 distinct CDR3 sequences, roughly 15% of them singletons. The sequence was collected from an adult woman who had mild COVID-19 (a few samples of this study predate the infection). Cell type and time point are not known. The V and J genes are TRBV7-2 and TRBJ1-2, with D hard to call. Sequenced sample: PBMCs or a T cell subset sorted from them (not recorded which). The CDR3 loop reads CASSLSPPRNGYTF. The CDR3 DNA sequence: TGTGCCAGCAGCCTGAGCCCCCCCAGGAATGGCTACACCTTC.